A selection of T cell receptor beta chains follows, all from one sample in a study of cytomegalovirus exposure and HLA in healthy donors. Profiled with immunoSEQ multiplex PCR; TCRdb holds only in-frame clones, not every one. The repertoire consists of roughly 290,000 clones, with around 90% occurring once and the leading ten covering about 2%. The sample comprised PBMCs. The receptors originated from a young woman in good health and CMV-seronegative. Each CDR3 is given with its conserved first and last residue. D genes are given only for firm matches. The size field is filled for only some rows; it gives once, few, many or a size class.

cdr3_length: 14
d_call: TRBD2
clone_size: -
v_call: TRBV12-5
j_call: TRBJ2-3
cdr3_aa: CASGTGLEVDTQYF
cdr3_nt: TGTGCTAGTGGCACGGGACTAGAGGTAGATACGCAGTATTTT

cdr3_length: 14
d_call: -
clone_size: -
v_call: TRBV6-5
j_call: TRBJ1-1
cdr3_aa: CASSYRSRGTEAFF
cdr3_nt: TGTGCCAGCAGTTACAGGAGTAGGGGCACTGAAGCTTTCTTT

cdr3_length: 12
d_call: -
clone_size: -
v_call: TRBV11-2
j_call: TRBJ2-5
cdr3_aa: CASSLREETQYF
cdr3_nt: TGTGCCAGCAGCTTAAGAGAAGAGACCCAGTACTTC

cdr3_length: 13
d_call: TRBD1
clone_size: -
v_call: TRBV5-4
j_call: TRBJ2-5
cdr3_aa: CASSQTGGETQYF
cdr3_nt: TGTGCCAGCAGCCAGACAGGGGGAGAGACCCAGTACTTC

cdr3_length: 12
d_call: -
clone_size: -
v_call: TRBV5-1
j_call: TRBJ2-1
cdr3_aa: CASTELYDEQFF
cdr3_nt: TGCGCCAGCACCGAACTATACGATGAGCAGTTCTTC

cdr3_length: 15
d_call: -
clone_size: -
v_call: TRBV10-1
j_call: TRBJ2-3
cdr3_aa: CASSDRGAGTDTQYF
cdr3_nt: TGCGCCAGCAGTGACCGCGGAGCGGGCACAGATACGCAGTATTTT

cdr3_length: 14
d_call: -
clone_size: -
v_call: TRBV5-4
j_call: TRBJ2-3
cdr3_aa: CASSSPTSSDTQYF
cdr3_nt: TGTGCCAGCAGCTCTCCGACTTCCTCGGATACGCAGTATTTT

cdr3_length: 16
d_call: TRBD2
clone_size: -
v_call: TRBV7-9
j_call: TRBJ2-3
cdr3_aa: CASGTSGGSGTDTQYF
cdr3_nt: TGTGCCAGTGGGACTAGCGGGGGTTCCGGGACAGATACGCAGTATTTT

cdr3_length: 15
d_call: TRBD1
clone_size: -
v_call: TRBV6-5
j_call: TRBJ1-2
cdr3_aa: CASSKVTGGPYGYTF
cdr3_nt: TGTGCCAGCAGTAAAGTAACAGGGGGCCCCTATGGCTACACCTTC

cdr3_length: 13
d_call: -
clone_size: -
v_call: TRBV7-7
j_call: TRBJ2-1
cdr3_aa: CASSQEGNNEQFF
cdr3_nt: TGTGCCAGCAGCCAAGAGGGCAACAATGAGCAGTTCTTC

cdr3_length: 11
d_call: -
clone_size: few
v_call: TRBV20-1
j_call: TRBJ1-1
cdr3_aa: CSAPVNTEAFF
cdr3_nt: TGCAGTGCTCCGGTTAACACTGAAGCTTTCTTT

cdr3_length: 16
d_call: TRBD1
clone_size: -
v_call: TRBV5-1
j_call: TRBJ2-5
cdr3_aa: CASSPPPTGGTETQYF
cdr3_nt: TGCGCCAGCAGCCCTCCCCCGACAGGGGGCACGGAGACCCAGTACTTC

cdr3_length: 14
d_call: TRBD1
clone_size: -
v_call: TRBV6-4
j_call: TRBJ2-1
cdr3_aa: CASRRQGTLGEQFF
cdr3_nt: TGTGCCAGCCGCCGACAGGGCACCTTGGGTGAGCAGTTCTTC

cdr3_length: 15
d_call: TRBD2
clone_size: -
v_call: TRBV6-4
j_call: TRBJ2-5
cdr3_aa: CASSRTSGDQETQYF
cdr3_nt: TGTGCCAGCAGTCGGACTAGCGGGGACCAAGAGACCCAGTACTTC

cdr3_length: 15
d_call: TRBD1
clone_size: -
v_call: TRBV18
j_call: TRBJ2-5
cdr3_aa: CASSPRGQAQETQYF
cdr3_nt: TGTGCCAGCTCACCACGGGGACAGGCGCAAGAGACCCAGTACTTC

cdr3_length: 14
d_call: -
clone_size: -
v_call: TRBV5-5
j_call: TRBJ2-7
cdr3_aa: CASSLGRGYDEQYF
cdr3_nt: TGTGCCAGCAGCTTAGGCAGGGGCTACGACGAGCAGTACTTC

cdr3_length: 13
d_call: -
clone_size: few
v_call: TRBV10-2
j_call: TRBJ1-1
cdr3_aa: CASSSTGNTEAFF
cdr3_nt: TGCGCCAGCAGTTCGACAGGTAACACTGAAGCTTTCTTT

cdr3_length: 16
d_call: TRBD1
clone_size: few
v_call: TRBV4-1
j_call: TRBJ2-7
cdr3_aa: CASSQEERQGIDEQYF
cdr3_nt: TGCGCCAGCAGCCAAGAAGAAAGACAGGGGATAGACGAGCAGTACTTC

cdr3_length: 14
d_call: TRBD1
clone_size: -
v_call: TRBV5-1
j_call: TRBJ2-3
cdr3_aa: CASSLIGGQATQYF
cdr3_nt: TGCGCCAGCAGCTTGATCGGGGGACAGGCTACGCAGTATTTT

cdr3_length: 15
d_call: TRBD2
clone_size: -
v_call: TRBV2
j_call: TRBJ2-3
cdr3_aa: CASSRSGGAGDTQYF
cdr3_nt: TGTGCCAGCAGCCGAAGCGGGGGGGCTGGAGATACGCAGTATTTT

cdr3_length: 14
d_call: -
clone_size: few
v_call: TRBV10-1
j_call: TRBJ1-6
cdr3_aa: CASSETGQNSPLHF
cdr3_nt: TGCGCCAGCAGTGAGACCGGACAGAATTCACCCCTCCACTTT

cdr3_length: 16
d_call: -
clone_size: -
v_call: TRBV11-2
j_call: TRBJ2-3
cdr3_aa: CASSLGAGASTDTQYF
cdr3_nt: TGTGCCAGCAGCTTAGGCGCGGGGGCCTCCACAGATACGCAGTATTTT

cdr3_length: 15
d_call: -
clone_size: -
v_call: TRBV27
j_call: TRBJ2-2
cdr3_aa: CASNTLGENTGELFF
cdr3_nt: TGTGCCAGCAATACCCTAGGGGAGAACACCGGGGAGCTGTTTTTT

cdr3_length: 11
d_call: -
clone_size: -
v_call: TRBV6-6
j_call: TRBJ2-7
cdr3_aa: CASSRGYEQYF
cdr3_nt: TGTGCCAGCAGTCGGGGTTACGAGCAGTACTTC

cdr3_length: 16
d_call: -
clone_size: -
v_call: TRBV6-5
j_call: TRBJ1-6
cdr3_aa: CASSYSFSTGNSPLHF
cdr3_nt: TGTGCCAGCAGTTACTCGTTCAGCACGGGGAATTCACCCCTCCACTTT

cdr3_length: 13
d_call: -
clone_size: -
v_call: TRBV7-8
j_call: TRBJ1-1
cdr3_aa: CASSFGVDTEAFF
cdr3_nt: TGTGCCAGCAGCTTCGGGGTGGACACTGAAGCTTTCTTT

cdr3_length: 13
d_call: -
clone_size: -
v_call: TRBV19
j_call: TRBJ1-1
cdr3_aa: CASSMTVNTEAFF
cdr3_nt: TGTGCCAGTAGTATGACAGTGAACACTGAAGCTTTCTTT

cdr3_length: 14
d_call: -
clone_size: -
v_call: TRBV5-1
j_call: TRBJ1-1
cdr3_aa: CASSLQVQNTEAFF
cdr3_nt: TGCGCCAGCAGCTTACAGGTCCAGAACACTGAAGCTTTCTTT

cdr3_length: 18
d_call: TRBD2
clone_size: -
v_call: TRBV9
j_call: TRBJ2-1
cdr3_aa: CASSVLPSGGRTYNEQFF
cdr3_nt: TGTGCCAGCAGCGTATTGCCTAGCGGGGGGCGAACCTACAATGAGCAGTTCTTC

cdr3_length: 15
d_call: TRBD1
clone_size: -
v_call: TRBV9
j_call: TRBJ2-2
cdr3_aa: CASSRTGAVAGELFF
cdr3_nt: TGTGCCAGCAGCCGAACAGGGGCTGTGGCCGGGGAGCTGTTTTTT

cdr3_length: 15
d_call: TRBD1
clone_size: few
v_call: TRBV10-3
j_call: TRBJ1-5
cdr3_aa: CAISEGTESNQPQHF
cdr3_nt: TGTGCCATCAGTGAGGGGACAGAGAGCAATCAGCCCCAGCATTTT

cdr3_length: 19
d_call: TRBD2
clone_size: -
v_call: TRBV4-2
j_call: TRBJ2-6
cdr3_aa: CASSQDWRDYHSGANVLTF
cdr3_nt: TGTGCCAGCAGCCAAGATTGGAGGGACTACCACTCTGGGGCCAACGTCCTGACTTTC